Listed below are T cell receptor beta chains from one sample, sequenced in a study of shared clonotypes between healthy human individuals. Method: immunoSEQ multiplex PCR; TCRdb's copy keeps in-frame clones and lacks some. The profile shows 2 million or so clones, 85% to 95% of them singletons. Input material: naive CD4+ T cells sorted from blood. These receptors originate from a young man in good health. The CDR3 runs from the conserved cysteine through the conserved F or W. A D gene is named only where the DNA matches it firmly. Some rows have no size entry. The others give once, few or many, or a class for an expanded clone.

J gene: TRBJ2-5
clone size: NA
D gene: TRBD2
V gene: TRBV2
CDR3 DNA: TGTGCCAGCAGTGGGGCGGGAGGGAGAGAGACCCAGTACTTC
CDR3 protein: CASSGAGGRETQYF

J gene: TRBJ2-3
clone size: NA
D gene: TRBD2
V gene: TRBV29-1
CDR3 DNA: TGCAGCGTGGGGGCGGGGGGAATTGAGTATTTT
CDR3 protein: CSVGAGGIEYF

J gene: TRBJ1-2
clone size: NA
D gene: NA
V gene: TRBV5-1
CDR3 DNA: TGCGCCAGCAGCCTGGAGGGTCCTGGCTACACCTTC
CDR3 protein: CASSLEGPGYTF

J gene: TRBJ1-1
clone size: once
D gene: NA
V gene: TRBV9
CDR3 DNA: TGTGCCAGCAGCCCCGGGGTCCCCCAACGCACTGAAGCTTTCTTT
CDR3 protein: CASSPGVPQRTEAFF

J gene: TRBJ1-2
clone size: NA
D gene: NA
V gene: TRBV2
CDR3 DNA: TGTGCCAGCAGTCCAGACACGGACTATGGCTACACCTTC
CDR3 protein: CASSPDTDYGYTF

J gene: TRBJ2-1
clone size: NA
D gene: TRBD1
V gene: TRBV25-1
CDR3 DNA: TGTGCCAGCAGCGCCTATCCAGGGGGCGCCCCAGACAATGAGCAGTTCTTC
CDR3 protein: CASSAYPGGAPDNEQFF

J gene: TRBJ2-5
clone size: once
D gene: NA
V gene: TRBV6-5
CDR3 DNA: TGTGCCAGCTGGAACCTTGAGACCCAGTACTTC
CDR3 protein: CASWNLETQYF

J gene: TRBJ1-2
clone size: NA
D gene: TRBD1
V gene: TRBV2
CDR3 DNA: TGTGCCAGCACCCCCGGGACAGGGGGTAGAAACCGGCGGGGCTACACCTTC
CDR3 protein: CASTPGTGGRNRRGYTF

J gene: TRBJ1-6
clone size: NA
D gene: TRBD1
V gene: TRBV6-5
CDR3 DNA: TGTGCCAGCAGAGGTACAGGGGGATATTCACCCCTCCACTTT
CDR3 protein: CASRGTGGYSPLHF

J gene: TRBJ2-7
clone size: NA
D gene: NA
V gene: TRBV5-1
CDR3 DNA: TGCGCCAGCAGCCTACGACTAGAGCAGTACTTC
CDR3 protein: CASSLRLEQYF

J gene: TRBJ1-6
clone size: NA
D gene: TRBD1
V gene: TRBV7-2
CDR3 DNA: TGTGCCAGCAGCTTAGGGGGACAGGGACGTGCTTCACCCCTCCACTTT
CDR3 protein: CASSLGGQGRASPLHF

J gene: TRBJ2-7
clone size: NA
D gene: TRBD1
V gene: TRBV29-1
CDR3 DNA: TGCAGCGTTGAATCCGACAGGGGGCCCCACGAGCAGTACTTC
CDR3 protein: CSVESDRGPHEQYF

J gene: TRBJ2-7
clone size: once
D gene: NA
V gene: TRBV5-1
CDR3 DNA: TGCGCCAGCAGCTTGGGGGGCTCAGCAGCCTACGAGCAGTACTTC
CDR3 protein: CASSLGGSAAYEQYF

J gene: TRBJ2-7
clone size: once
D gene: TRBD2
V gene: TRBV4-3
CDR3 DNA: TGCGCCAGCAGTGTGACTAGCGGGGACACCTACGAGCAGTACTTC
CDR3 protein: CASSVTSGDTYEQYF

J gene: TRBJ2-7
clone size: few
D gene: NA
V gene: TRBV18
CDR3 DNA: TGTGCCAGCTCACCTTTCGACGAGCAGTACTTC
CDR3 protein: CASSPFDEQYF

J gene: TRBJ1-5
clone size: NA
D gene: TRBD1
V gene: TRBV9
CDR3 DNA: TGTGCCAGCAGCGCCGGGACAGGGGATGTGGGCAATCAGCCCCAGCATTTT
CDR3 protein: CASSAGTGDVGNQPQHF

J gene: TRBJ1-1
clone size: NA
D gene: NA
V gene: TRBV10-3
CDR3 DNA: TGTGCCATCAGTGAAGGGCCCCTAATGGGCACTGAAGCTTTCTTT
CDR3 protein: CAISEGPLMGTEAFF

J gene: TRBJ1-6
clone size: NA
D gene: TRBD1
V gene: TRBV6-5
CDR3 DNA: TGTGCCAGCAGTTACTCGACAGGGCAGGGTTCACCCCTCCACTTT
CDR3 protein: CASSYSTGQGSPLHF

J gene: TRBJ2-3
clone size: NA
D gene: TRBD2
V gene: TRBV13
CDR3 DNA: TGTGCCAGCAGCGTAGGGTTAGCGGGAGTTAGCACAGATACGCAGTATTTT
CDR3 protein: CASSVGLAGVSTDTQYF

J gene: TRBJ2-5
clone size: NA
D gene: NA
V gene: TRBV7-2
CDR3 DNA: TGTGCCAGCAGCTCATTCTGGGGGACCCAGTACTTC
CDR3 protein: CASSSFWGTQYF

J gene: TRBJ2-7
clone size: NA
D gene: NA
V gene: TRBV28
CDR3 DNA: TGTGCCAGCAGTTTACAGGGGTCGATAGCCTACGAGCAGTACTTC
CDR3 protein: CASSLQGSIAYEQYF

J gene: TRBJ1-3
clone size: NA
D gene: NA
V gene: TRBV5-1
CDR3 DNA: TGCGCCAGCAGCCTGGGAGGGGCGGATCAGTTCTCTGGAAACACCATATATTTT
CDR3 protein: CASSLGGADQFSGNTIYF

J gene: TRBJ2-5
clone size: NA
D gene: TRBD2
V gene: TRBV9
CDR3 DNA: TGTGCCAGCAGCGTAGGGAGCGGGAGGGCTCCCCAGGAGACCCAGTACTTC
CDR3 protein: CASSVGSGRAPQETQYF

J gene: TRBJ2-7
clone size: NA
D gene: NA
V gene: TRBV7-2
CDR3 DNA: TGTGCCAGCAGCTTAGAGGGGGGTCACTTCTACGAGCAGTACTTC
CDR3 protein: CASSLEGGHFYEQYF

J gene: TRBJ1-1
clone size: NA
D gene: NA
V gene: TRBV5-6
CDR3 DNA: TGTGCCAGCAGCTTGGGGACAATGGAGTTCTTT
CDR3 protein: CASSLGTMEFF

J gene: TRBJ2-5
clone size: NA
D gene: NA
V gene: TRBV2
CDR3 DNA: TGTGCCAGCAAGGAGACTCTGTTAAAAGAGACCCAGTACTTC
CDR3 protein: CASKETLLKETQYF

J gene: TRBJ2-3
clone size: NA
D gene: NA
V gene: TRBV30
CDR3 DNA: TGTGCCTGGAATGTGGGGTCAGATACGCAGTATTTT
CDR3 protein: CAWNVGSDTQYF